Below, 6 T cell receptor beta chains from the same sample are listed, as sequenced in a study of molecular identifiers for immune sequencing clone quantification. TCRdb re-derived calls from the PCR reads in MiXCR, one entry per CDR3 protein. This sample has approximately 630,000 distinct CDR3 sequences, with over 25% found just once. Sequencing input: naive CD8+ T cells from blood, with Jurkat cell RNA spiked in. The subset: FACS-sorted CD8+CD4-CCR7+CD45RA+ naive T cells. The receptors come from a human donor in good health. Some libraries in this study had Jurkat cell RNA spiked in.

This clonotype was detected many times. This chain uses TRBV29-1 with TRBJ2-7; possible D gene TRBD2, 6 bases. V shed 4 bases and J shed 2 bases, with 12 bases lying between them. Looked up from germline, CDR1 is SQVTM and CDR2 is ANQGSEA. This CDR3 is 13 amino acids long. The CDR3 DNA follows: TGCAGCGTTGGGGTAGCGGAAACCTACGAGCAGTACTTC. Protein: CSVGVAETYEQYF.

The table lists this clonotype with many counts. This chain joins TRBV4-3 and TRBJ2-6; TRBD2 might be the D (6 bases). CDR3 length equals 17 residues. Between the trimmed V and J ends, which lost 1 base and 4 bases, there was a span of 14 bases. CDR1 and CDR2 (germline): LGHNA, YSLEER. The CDR3 here is CASSQARRESGANVLTF. The CDR3 DNA sequence: TGCGCCAGCAGCCAAGCGCGGCGGGAATCAGGGGCCAACGTCCTGACTTTC.

Note on this clonotype: Compared with germline, one end of the junction differs, possibly owing to a read error. This chain joins TRBV27 and TRBJ1-5; TRBD1 matches at 11 bases. This CDR3 contains 15 residues. The germline gives CDR1 MNHEY, CDR2 SMNVEV (reference sequence). CDR3 sequence reads: CASGSGDRGNQHQHF. The CDR3, as DNA: TGTGCCAGCGGATCGGGGGACAGGGGGAATCAGCACCAGCATTTT.

This clonotype has more than one count but fewer than ten. The rearrangement uses TRBV29-1 and TRBJ2-5; weak D call: TRBD2 (6 bases). From germline, CDR1 is SQVTM and CDR2 ANQGSEA. The germline V and J ends were trimmed by 5 bases and 5 bases, with 21 bases remaining between them. The CDR3 is 15 amino acids. CDR3 DNA sequence: TGCAGCGTTAGGGGCGGTTCGCGGGAAGGGGAGACCCAGTACTTC. Residues: CSVRGGSREGETQYF.

This clonotype was seen a few times. The genes are TRBV6-5 and TRBJ2-7, with 11 bases lining up with TRBD2. CDR3 length equals 16 residues. Trimming removed 2 bases from V and 2 bases from J; junction bases left unmatched: 5. CDR1 is MNHEY, CDR2 SVGAGI, per germline. CDR3: CASSYGSGRAPYEQYF. DNA of the CDR3: TGTGCCAGCAGTTACGGTAGCGGGAGGGCCCCCTACGAGCAGTACTTC.

This clonotype came up many times. The rearrangement uses TRBV14 and TRBJ2-3; 8 nucleotides align to TRBD1. V was clipped by 6 bases and J by 1 base; unmatched bases: 15. Germline values: CDR1 SGHDN, CDR2 FVKESK. The CDR3 has 18 amino acids. The CDR3 region has the DNA TGTGCCAGCAGTCCTTTCCAGGGGGCATCCGAGGGCACAGATACGCAGTATTTT. Protein: CASSPFQGASEGTDTQYF. The full variable domain, completed using reference TRBV14 and TRBJ2-3, is EAGVTQFPSHSVIEKGQTVTLRCDPISGHDNLYWYRRVMGKEIKFLLHFVKESKQDESGMPNNRFLAERTGGTYSTLKVQPAELEDSGVYFCASSPFQGASEGTDTQYFGPGTRLTVL.